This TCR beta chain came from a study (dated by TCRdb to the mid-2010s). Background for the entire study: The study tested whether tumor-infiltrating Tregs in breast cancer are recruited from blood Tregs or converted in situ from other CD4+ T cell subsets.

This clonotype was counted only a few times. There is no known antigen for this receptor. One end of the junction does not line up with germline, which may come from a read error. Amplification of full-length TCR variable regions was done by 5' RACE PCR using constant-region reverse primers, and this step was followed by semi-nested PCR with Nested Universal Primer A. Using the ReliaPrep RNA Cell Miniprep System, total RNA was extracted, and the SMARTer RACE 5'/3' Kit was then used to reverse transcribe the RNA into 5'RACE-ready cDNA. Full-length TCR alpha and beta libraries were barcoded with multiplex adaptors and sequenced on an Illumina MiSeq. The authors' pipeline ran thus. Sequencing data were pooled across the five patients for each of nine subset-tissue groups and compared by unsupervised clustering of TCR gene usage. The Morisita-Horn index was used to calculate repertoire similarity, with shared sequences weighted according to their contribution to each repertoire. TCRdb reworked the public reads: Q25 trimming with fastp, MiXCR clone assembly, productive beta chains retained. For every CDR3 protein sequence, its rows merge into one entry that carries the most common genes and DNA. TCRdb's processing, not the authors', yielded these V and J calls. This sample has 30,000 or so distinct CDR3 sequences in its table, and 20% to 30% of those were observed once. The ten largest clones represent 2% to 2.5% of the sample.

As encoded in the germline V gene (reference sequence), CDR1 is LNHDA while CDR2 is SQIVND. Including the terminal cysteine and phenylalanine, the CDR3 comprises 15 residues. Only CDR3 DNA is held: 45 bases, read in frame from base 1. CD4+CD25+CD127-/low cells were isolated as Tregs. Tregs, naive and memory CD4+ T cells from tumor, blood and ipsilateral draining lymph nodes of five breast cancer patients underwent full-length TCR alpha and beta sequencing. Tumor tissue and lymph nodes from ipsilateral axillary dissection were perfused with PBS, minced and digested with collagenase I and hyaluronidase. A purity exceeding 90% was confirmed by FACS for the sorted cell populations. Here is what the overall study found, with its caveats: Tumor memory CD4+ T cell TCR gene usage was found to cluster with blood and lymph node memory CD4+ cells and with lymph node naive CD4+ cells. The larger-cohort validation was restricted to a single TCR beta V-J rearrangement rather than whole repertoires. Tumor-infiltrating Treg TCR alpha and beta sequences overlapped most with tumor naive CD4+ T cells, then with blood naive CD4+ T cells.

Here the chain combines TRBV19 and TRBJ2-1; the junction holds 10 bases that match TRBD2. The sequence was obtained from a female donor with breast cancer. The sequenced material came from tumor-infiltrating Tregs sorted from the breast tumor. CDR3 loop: CASGRLAGAQYEKFF. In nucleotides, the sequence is TGTGCCAGTGGGCGTCTAGCGGGAGCGCAATATGAGAAGTTCTTC.